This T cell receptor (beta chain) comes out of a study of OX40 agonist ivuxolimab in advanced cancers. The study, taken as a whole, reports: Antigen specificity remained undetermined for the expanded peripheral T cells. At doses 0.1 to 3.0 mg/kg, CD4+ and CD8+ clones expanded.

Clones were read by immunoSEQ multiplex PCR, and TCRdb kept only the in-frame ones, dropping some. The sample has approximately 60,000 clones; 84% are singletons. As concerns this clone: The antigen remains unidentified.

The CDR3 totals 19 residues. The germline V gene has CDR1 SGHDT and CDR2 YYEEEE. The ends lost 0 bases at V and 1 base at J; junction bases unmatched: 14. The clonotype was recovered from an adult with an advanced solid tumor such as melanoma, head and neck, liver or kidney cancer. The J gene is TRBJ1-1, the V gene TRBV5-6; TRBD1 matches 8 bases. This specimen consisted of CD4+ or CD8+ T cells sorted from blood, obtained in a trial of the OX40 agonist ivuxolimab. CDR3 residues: CASSLAWPIWTGTNTEAFF. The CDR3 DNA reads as TGTGCCAGCAGCTTGGCCTGGCCTATTTGGACAGGGACGAACACTGAAGCTTTCTTT.